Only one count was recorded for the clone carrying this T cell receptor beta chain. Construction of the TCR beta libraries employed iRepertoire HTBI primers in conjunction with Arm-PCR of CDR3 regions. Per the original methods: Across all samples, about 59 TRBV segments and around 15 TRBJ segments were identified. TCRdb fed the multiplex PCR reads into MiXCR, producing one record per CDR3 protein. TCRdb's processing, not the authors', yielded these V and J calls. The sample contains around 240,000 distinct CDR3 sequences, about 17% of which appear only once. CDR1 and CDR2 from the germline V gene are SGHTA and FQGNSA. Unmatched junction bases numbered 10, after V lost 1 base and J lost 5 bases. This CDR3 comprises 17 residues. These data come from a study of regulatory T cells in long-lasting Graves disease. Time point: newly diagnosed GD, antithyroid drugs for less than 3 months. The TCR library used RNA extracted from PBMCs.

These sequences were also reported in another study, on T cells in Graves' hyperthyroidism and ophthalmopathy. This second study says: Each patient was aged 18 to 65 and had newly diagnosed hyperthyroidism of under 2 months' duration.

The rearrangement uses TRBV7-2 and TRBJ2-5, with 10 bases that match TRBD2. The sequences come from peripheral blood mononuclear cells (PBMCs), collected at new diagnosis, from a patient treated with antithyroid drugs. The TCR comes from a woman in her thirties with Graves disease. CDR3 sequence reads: CASSLDGLSGGAETQYF. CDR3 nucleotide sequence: TGTGCCAGCAGCTTAGATGGGTTGAGCGGGGGGGCCGAGACCCAGTACTTC.